A single sample gave rise to the 15 T cell receptor beta chains below, sequenced in a study of identifying expanded T cells in peripheral blood. Method: immunoSEQ multiplex PCR; TCRdb's copy keeps in-frame clones and lacks some. The sample lists about 110,000 clones; about 87% were seen once. The sequenced material came from blood. These receptors came from a person aged 18-69 years in good health.

V usage is TRBV5-1 and J usage is TRBJ2-5; 11 nucleotides line up with TRBD2. Looked up from germline, CDR1 is SGHRS and CDR2 is YFSETQ. The CDR3 runs to 16 residues. With V trimmed by 2 bases and J by 1 base, 4 bases remained unmatched. The CDR3: CASSFLAGGPQETQYF. DNA for the CDR3: TGCGCCAGCAGCTTTCTAGCGGGAGGCCCCCAAGAGACCCAGTACTTC. Combining the CDR3 with reference TRBV5-1 and TRBJ2-5 gives the whole variable domain KAGVTQTPRYLIKTRGQQVTLSCSPISGHRSVSWYQQTPGQGLQFLFEYFSETQRNKGNFPGRFSGRQFSNSRSEMNVSTLELGDSALYLCASSFLAGGPQETQYFGPGTRLLVL.

The V and J genes are TRBV7-2 and TRBJ1-1; unclear D gene. Germline assignment: CDR1 SGHTA and CDR2 FQGNSA. V dropped 4 bases and J dropped 4 bases, with 13 bases sitting between them. This CDR3 has 14 amino acids. Here the CDR3 DNA reads TGTGCCAGCAGCTCAGCCCCCAGTCGCACTGAAGCTTTCTTT. This codes for CASSSAPSRTEAFF.

Only one count was recorded for this clone. The chain has TRBV29-1 and TRBJ1-1, with 10 positions matching TRBD1. The CDR3 runs 14 residues. V was pared by 6 bases and J by 3 bases, with 7 bases of the junction left unmatched. Germline CDR1 SQVTM, CDR2 ANQGSEA. The CDR3 sequence: CSVRQDRGDTEAFF. The CDR3 DNA reads TGCAGCGTCCGTCAGGACAGGGGGGACACTGAAGCTTTCTTT.

CDR3 nucleotide sequence: TGTGCCAGCAGCCCCGGCCCCGGGGAGCTGTTTTTT. Translated: CASSPGPGELFF. The genes are TRBV7-3 and TRBJ2-2; no clear D. The CDR3 spans 12 residues. Trimming pared 5 bases from V and 6 bases from J, leaving 7 bases between. CDR1 is SGHTA, CDR2 FQGTGA, per germline.

This CDR3 reads CASSFYVTVSNQPQHF. The CDR3 DNA reads as TGTGCCAGCAGCTTTTACGTGACAGTCAGCAATCAGCCCCAGCATTTT. This chain uses TRBV7-9 with TRBJ1-5, with TRBD1 as a possible D gene (5 bases). The CDR3 spans 16 residues. Trimming pared 3 bases from V and 1 base from J, leaving 13 bases between. Looked up from germline, CDR1 is SEHNR and CDR2 is FQNEAQ (reference sequence).

This clone has more than one count but fewer than ten. The genes are TRBV11-1 and TRBJ1-2, with D perhaps matching TRBD1 (5 bases). Trimming stripped 3 bases from V and 8 bases from J, with 13 bases between. The CDR3 is 13 amino acids. The germline CDR1 and CDR2 sequences are SGHAT and FQDESV (reference sequence). CDR3 residues: CASSFGHHEGYTF. The CDR3 coding sequence is TGTGCCAGCAGCTTTGGACACCATGAAGGCTACACCTTC.

In this sample, this clone turned up once. This chain joins TRBV7-9 and TRBJ1-1; no clear D gene. Between the trimmed V and J ends, which lost 1 base and 4 bases, there was a span of 10 bases. This CDR3 comprises 14 residues. From germline, CDR1 is SEHNR and CDR2 FQNEAQ (reference sequence). The CDR3 DNA follows: TGTGCCAGCAGCTTAGTAGGATTGAGCACTGAAGCTTTCTTT. As protein: CASSLVGLSTEAFF. Drawing the rest from reference TRBV7-9 and TRBJ1-1, the complete variable domain is DTGVSQNPRHKITKRGQNVTFRCDPISEHNRLYWYRQTLGQGPEFLTYFQNEAQLEKSRLLSDRFSAERPKGSFSTLEIQRTEQGDSAMYLCASSLVGLSTEAFFGQGTRLTVV.

The chain employs TRBV7-2 and TRBJ2-3; 10 bases line up with TRBD2. V lost 5 bases to trimming and J lost 4 bases; unmatched junction nucleotides: 6. CDR3 length equals 15 residues. Germline V gene data show CDR1 as SGHTA and CDR2 as FQGNSA. CDR3 amino acids: CASSQSGGAPDTQYF. CDR3 nucleotide sequence: TGTGCCAGCAGCCAGAGCGGGGGGGCACCAGATACGCAGTATTTT.

This chain uses TRBV19 with TRBJ1-5; D gene ambiguous. The germline gives CDR1 LNHDA, CDR2 SQIVND (reference sequence). This CDR3 contains 13 residues. Trimming took off 3 bases at V and 4 bases at J, with 7 bases between the two ends. CDR3 residues: CASSIEGNQPQHF. CDR3 sequence (DNA): TGTGCCAGTAGTATTGAGGGAAATCAGCCCCAGCATTTT.

As concerns this clone: Germline is not matched at one junction end, which may reflect a read error. This sequence joins TRBV4-3 and TRBJ1-1; no clear D. This CDR3 comprises 13 residues. Germline lookup yields CDR1 LGHNA and CDR2 YSLEER. CDR3 nucleotide sequence: TGCGCCAGCAGCCAACTTCTTTACACAGAAGCTTTCTTT. Translation gives CASSQLLYTEAFF.

The rearrangement links TRBV6-5 to TRBJ2-1, with D unclear. The CDR3 contains 14 residues. Germline V lookup: CDR1 MNHEY, CDR2 SVGAGI. V was clipped by 5 bases and J by 4 bases, with 12 bases between them. The CDR3, as DNA: TGTGCCAGCAGTAGCCCCCTCAGGTACAATGAGCAGTTCTTC. Translation: CASSSPLRYNEQFF.

The chain uses TRBV21-1 and TRBJ1-2. TRBV21-1 is designated a pseudogene. The CDR3 totals 13 residues. As DNA, the CDR3 is TGTGCCAGCAGATGGACTGAGAACTATGGCTACACCTTC. Protein: CASRWTENYGYTF.

The chain couples TRBV4-3 to TRBJ2-3; the D gene could be TRBD1 or TRBD2 (6 bases each). V lost 0 bases to trimming and J lost 3 bases, with 10 bases between them. The CDR3 runs to 15 residues. Germline V CDR1 and CDR2: LGHNA, YSLEER. The CDR3 nucleotides read TGCGCCAGCAGCCAAGATGGGGGGCTGACAGATACGCAGTATTTT. Translation gives CASSQDGGLTDTQYF.

The chain combines TRBV5-1 with TRBJ2-3; 12 bases are a match to TRBD2. Germline V gene sequence: CDR1 SGHRS, CDR2 YFSETQ. This CDR3 contains 16 residues. With V trimmed by 4 bases and J by 4 bases, 7 bases remained unmatched. The CDR3 bases are TGCGCCAGCAGCCCCCCTAGCGGGAGGGCCGCAGATACGCAGTATTTT. The encoded protein is CASSPPSGRAADTQYF.

This clone was seen just once. The chain combines TRBV7-2 with TRBJ2-3, with TRBD2 as a possible D gene (6 bases). This CDR3 is built from 17 residues. CDR1 SGHTA and CDR2 FQGNSA come from the germline V gene. Trimming removed 4 bases from V and 2 bases from J, with 19 bases in between. The CDR3 here is CASSSYPSALPTDTQYF. The CDR3 DNA follows: TGTGCCAGCAGCTCCTACCCTAGCGCCCTCCCCACAGATACGCAGTATTTT.